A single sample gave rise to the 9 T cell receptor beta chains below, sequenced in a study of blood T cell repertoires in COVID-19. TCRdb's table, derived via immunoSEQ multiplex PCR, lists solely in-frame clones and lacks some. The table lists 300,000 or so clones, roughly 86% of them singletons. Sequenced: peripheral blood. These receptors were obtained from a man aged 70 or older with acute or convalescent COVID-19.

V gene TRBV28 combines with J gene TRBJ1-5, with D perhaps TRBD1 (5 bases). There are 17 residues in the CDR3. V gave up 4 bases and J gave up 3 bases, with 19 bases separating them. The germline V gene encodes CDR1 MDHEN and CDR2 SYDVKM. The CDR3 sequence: CASSSSDRQTDNQPQHF. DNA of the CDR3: TGTGCCAGCAGTTCGAGTGACAGACAGACAGACAATCAGCCCCAGCATTTT. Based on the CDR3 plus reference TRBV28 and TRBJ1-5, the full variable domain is DVKVTQSSRYLVKRTGEKVFLECVQDMDHENMFWYRQDPGLGLRLIYFSYDVKMKEKGDIPEGYSVSREKKERFSLILESASTNQTSMYLCASSSSDRQTDNQPQHFGDGTRLSIL.

The chain's CDR3 is CASRKGPLAASYEQYF. CDR3 sequence (DNA): TGTGCCAGCAGAAAAGGGCCATTGGCGGCATCCTACGAGCAGTACTTC. The chain has TRBV21-1 and TRBJ2-7; the table assigns TRBD2, which was not confirmed against the DNA. TRBV21-1 is a pseudogene locus. This CDR3 has 16 amino acids.

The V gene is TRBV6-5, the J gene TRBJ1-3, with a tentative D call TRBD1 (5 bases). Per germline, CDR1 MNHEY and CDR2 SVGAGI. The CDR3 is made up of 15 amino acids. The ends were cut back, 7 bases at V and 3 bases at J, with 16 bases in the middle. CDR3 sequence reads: CASIIGGSSGNTIYF. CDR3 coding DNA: TGTGCCAGCATTATCGGGGGTTCCAGTGGAAACACCATATATTTT.

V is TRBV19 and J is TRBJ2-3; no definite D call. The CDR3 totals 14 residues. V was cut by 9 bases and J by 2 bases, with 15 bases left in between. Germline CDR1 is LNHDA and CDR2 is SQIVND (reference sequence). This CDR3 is CASRNPEPTDTQYF. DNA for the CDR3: TGTGCCAGCAGGAACCCCGAACCCACAGATACGCAGTATTTT.

This CDR3 is CASSVTTGAGNTIYF. For the CDR3, the DNA is TGTGCCAGCAGCGTAACGACAGGGGCTGGAAACACCATATATTTT. The chain is built from TRBV9 and TRBJ1-3; the match to TRBD1 covers 8 bases. V was clipped by 1 base and J by 2 bases; unmatched bases: 2. The germline V gene has CDR1 SGDLS and CDR2 YYNGEE. CDR3 size: 15 residues. The full variable domain, its missing parts supplied by reference TRBV9 and TRBJ1-3, is DSGVTQTPKHLITATGQRVTLRCSPRSGDLSVYWYQQSLDQGLQFLIQYYNGEERAKGNILERFSAQQFPDLHSELNLSSLELGDSALYFCASSVTTGAGNTIYFGEGSWLTVV.

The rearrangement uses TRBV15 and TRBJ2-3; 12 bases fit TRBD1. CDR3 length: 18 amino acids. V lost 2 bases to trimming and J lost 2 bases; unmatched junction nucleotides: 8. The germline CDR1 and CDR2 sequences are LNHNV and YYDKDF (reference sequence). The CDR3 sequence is CATSRHPGQGANTDTQYF. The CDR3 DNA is TGTGCCACCAGCAGACATCCGGGACAGGGGGCGAACACAGATACGCAGTATTTT.

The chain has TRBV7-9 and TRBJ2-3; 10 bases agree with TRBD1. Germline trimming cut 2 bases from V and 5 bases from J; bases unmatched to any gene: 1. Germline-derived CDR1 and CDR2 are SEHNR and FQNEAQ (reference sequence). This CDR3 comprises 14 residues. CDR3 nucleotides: TGTGCCAGCAGCTTATGGGACAGGGGAGATACGCAGTATTTT. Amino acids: CASSLWDRGDTQYF.

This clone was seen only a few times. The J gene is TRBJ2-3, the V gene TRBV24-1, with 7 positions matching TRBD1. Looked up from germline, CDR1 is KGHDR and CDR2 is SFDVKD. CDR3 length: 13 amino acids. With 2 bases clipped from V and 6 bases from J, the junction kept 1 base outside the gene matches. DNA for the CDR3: TGTGCCACCAGTGATTCGACAGGGGATACGCAGTATTTT. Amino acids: CATSDSTGDTQYF.

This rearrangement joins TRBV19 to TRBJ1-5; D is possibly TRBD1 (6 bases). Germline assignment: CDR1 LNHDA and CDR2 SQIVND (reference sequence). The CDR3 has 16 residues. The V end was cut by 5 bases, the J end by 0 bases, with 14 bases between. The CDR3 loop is CASSPDRYYSNQPQHF. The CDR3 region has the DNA TGTGCCAGTAGTCCAGACAGGTACTATAGCAATCAGCCCCAGCATTTT. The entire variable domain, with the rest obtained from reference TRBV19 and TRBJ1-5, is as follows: DGGITQSPKYLFRKEGQNVTLSCEQNLNHDAMYWYRQDPGQGLRLIYYSQIVNDFQKGDIAEGYSVSREKKESFPLTVTSAQKNPTAFYLCASSPDRYYSNQPQHFGDGTRLSIL.